This T cell receptor beta chain was obtained from a study of T cells after yellow fever vaccination. Whole-study results and caveats: Peak timing came faster in the weaker secondary response, day 5 versus 15. Detected again after the booster were most primary-vaccination clones, at 96% CD4 and 80% to 90% CD8. One caveat is that FACS-sorted repertoires could contain abundant clonotypes contaminating from the bulk population.

TCR cDNA, made by 5'RACE template switching, carried an added universal primer site and UMIs. Each CDR3 protein gets one entry after TCRdb re-called the 5' RACE reads with MiXCR. The sample has fewer than 150,000 distinct CDR3 sequences, 7% to 9% seen once; the top ten hold roughly 0.71%. Trimming at V came to 3 bases and at J to 3 bases, leaving 3 bases not matched to a gene. Germline CDR1 reads KGHSH; CDR2 reads LQKENI. This CDR3 spans 14 amino acids. This clonotype was counted at least ten times. Antigen unknown. The sequencing used CD4+ T cells sorted from PBMCs, collected 5 days after the yellow fever booster vaccination. The chain recombines TRBV18 with TRBJ2-7, with TRBD1 matching over 9 bases. This clonotype originated in a man aged 25 to 40 who received the YFV17D yellow fever vaccine. The CDR3 reads CASSPGGQGYEQYF. In DNA form, the CDR3 reads TGTGCCAGCTCACCGGGGGGACAGGGCTACGAGCAGTACTTC.